The T cell receptor beta chain described here comes from a study of T cells in localized non-small cell lung cancer. Study-wide findings and caveats: Clonality of T cells reached its maximum in uninvolved adjacent lung, surpassing tumor. Greater blood T cell density accompanied longer overall survival. Appearances in adjacent lung were noted for a median approximately 52 of the top 100 tumor clones. Sequence data derive from only one tumor region, so heterogeneity remains possible.

As to this clone: What it binds is not known.

The germline V and J ends were trimmed by 3 bases and 2 bases, with 0 bases remaining between them. This CDR3 contains 11 residues. Germline-derived CDR1 and CDR2 are SEHNR and FQNEAQ (reference sequence). Sequencing used immunoSEQ multiplex PCR; TCRdb keeps in-frame clones, though not all of them. Found here are approximately 100,000 clones, roughly 91% of them singletons; the top ten hold roughly 4.3%. The chain has TRBV7-9 and TRBJ2-3; D not certain. The clonotype originates from a woman aged 35-75 years with stage II squamous cell lung carcinoma. Sample: PBMCs, taken before any cancer treatment. Here the CDR3 DNA reads TGTGCCAGCAGCTTCACAGATACGCAGTATTTT. Translated, it gives CASSFTDTQYF. Full variable domain (outside the CDR3, taken from reference TRBV7-9 and TRBJ2-3): DTGVSQNPRHKITKRGQNVTFRCDPISEHNRLYWYRQTLGQGPEFLTYFQNEAQLEKSRLLSDRFSAERPKGSFSTLEIQRTEQGDSAMYLCASSFTDTQYFGPGTRLTVL.